A single sample gave rise to the 14 T cell receptor beta chains below, sequenced in a study of blood T cell repertoires in COVID-19. Here immunoSEQ multiplex PCR was the method, and the copy in TCRdb shows in-frame clones only, minus some. The sample holds approximately 72,000 clones, roughly 85% seen once. The specimen was peripheral blood. These TCRs come from a man in his fifties with acute or convalescent COVID-19.

The V and J genes are TRBV15 and TRBJ1-2; weak D call: TRBD1 (6 bases). This CDR3 has 14 amino acids. V dropped 5 bases and J dropped 7 bases, with 17 bases sitting between them. From germline, CDR1 is LNHNV and CDR2 YYDKDF (reference sequence). CDR3 in DNA: TGTGCCACCAGCGAAGACATGGGACACGGTGGCTACACCTTC. Protein sequence: CATSEDMGHGGYTF.

V gene TRBV6-5 combines with J gene TRBJ1-2; 11 nucleotides align to TRBD1. This CDR3 is 14 amino acids long. The V gene's germline CDR1 is MNHEY and CDR2 SVGAGI. V gave up 4 bases and J gave up 8 bases; unmatched junction bases: 6. In nucleotides, the CDR3 is TGTGCCAGCAGTTGGGACAGGGGGACTCTAGGCTACACCTTC. It encodes CASSWDRGTLGYTF.

In this sample, this clone turned up a few times. The CDR3 sequence: CASSQGQSNQPQHF. CDR3 in DNA: TGTGCCAGCAGCCAGGGACAGAGCAATCAGCCCCAGCATTTT. This chain connects TRBV7-2 to TRBJ1-5; 7 positions match TRBD1. In germline, CDR1 is SGHTA, CDR2 FQGNSA. Trimming at V came to 5 bases and at J to 1 base, leaving 2 bases not matched to a gene. This CDR3 has 14 residues.

V gene TRBV5-6 combines with J gene TRBJ2-5; TRBD2 agrees at 9 bases. The junction had 11 bases not matched to a gene; V was cut back by 0 bases and J by 5 bases. Germline values: CDR1 SGHDT, CDR2 YYEEEE. CDR3 length: 17 residues. The CDR3 bases are TGTGCCAGCAGCTTGGTCCAGCGGGGGGCTAAAGAGGAGACCCAGTACTTC. Translating it yields CASSLVQRGAKEETQYF.

The chain joins TRBV6-4 to TRBJ2-7; a possible D gene is TRBD1 (5 bases). CDR1 and CDR2 from the germline V gene are MRHNA and SNTAGT. V lost 3 bases and J lost 7, with 10 bases in between. CDR3 length: 12 amino acids. The CDR3 reads CASSDVQVEQYV. CDR3 sequence (DNA): TGTGCCAGCAGTGATGTACAGGTTGAGCAGTACGTC.

This chain connects TRBV2 to TRBJ2-5, with a weak D call TRBD1 (5 bases). Trimming shortened V by 5 bases and J by 3 bases, and 19 bases separated the two germline ends. CDR1 and CDR2 from the germline V gene are SNHLY and FYNNEI. The CDR3 sequence is 16 residues long. The CDR3 DNA reads as TGTGCCAGCAGTAGTACCCTAACCAGGGCAGAAGAGACCCAGTACTTC. It translates to CASSSTLTRAEETQYF. The full variable domain, with the rest looked up from reference TRBV2 and TRBJ2-5, is EPEVTQTPSHQVTQMGQEVILRCVPISNHLYFYWYRQILGQKVEFLVSFYNNEISEKSEIFDDQFSVERPDGSNFTLKIRSTKLEDSAMYFCASSSTLTRAEETQYFGPGTRLLVL.

This clone was seen a handful of times. The rearrangement uses TRBV29-1 and TRBJ1-1; the match to TRBD1 covers 9 bases. The CDR3 is 15 amino acids. Germline values: CDR1 SQVTM, CDR2 ANQGSEA. Trimming removed 5 bases from V and 4 bases from J; junction bases left unmatched: 11. CDR3 coding DNA: TGCAGCGTTACGGGACAGGGAGGTGGTGGCACTGAAGCTTTCTTT. Protein: CSVTGQGGGGTEAFF.

This clone is a singleton in its sample. The rearrangement links TRBV6-5 to TRBJ1-5; D gene uncertain. V was clipped by 5 bases and J by 2 bases, with 13 bases between them. The germline V gene encodes CDR1 MNHEY and CDR2 SVGAGI. CDR3 length: 15 amino acids. CDR3: CASSPLAGGNQPQHF. DNA for the CDR3: TGTGCCAGCAGTCCCCTGGCGGGAGGCAATCAGCCCCAGCATTTT.

This clone was seen a handful of times. The identical CDR3 is also encoded by other nucleotide sequences in the sample. The chain recombines TRBV11-2 with TRBJ2-3; D not resolved. Germline CDR1 SGHAT, CDR2 FQNNGV. The CDR3 extends over 13 amino acids. V dropped 6 bases and J dropped 2 bases, with 9 bases sitting between them. The CDR3 sequence: CASSLPSTDTQYF. CDR3 DNA: TGTGCCAGCAGTCTCCCGTCCACAGATACGCAGTATTTT.

V gene TRBV3-1 (or the pseudogene TRBV3-2) combines with J gene TRBJ2-5, with 14 bases lining up with TRBD2. This CDR3 comprises 17 residues. Trimming took 4 bases from V and 5 from J; bases not matched to a gene: 9. Germline values: CDR1 LGHDT, CDR2 YNNKEL (reference sequence). The CDR3 nucleotides read TGTGCCAGCAGCCCGACTAGCGGGGGGGCCGGAACGGAGACCCAGTACTTC. This encodes CASSPTSGGAGTETQYF.

The J gene is TRBJ2-4, the V gene TRBV19, with 14 bases matching TRBD2. Germline loops: CDR1 LNHDA, CDR2 SQIVND (reference sequence). The V segment lost 4 bases and the J segment 0 bases; nucleotides outside the gene matches: 5. This CDR3 comprises 18 residues. DNA of the CDR3: TGTGCCAGTAGTAAGGGACTAGCGGGGGAAATAGCCAAAAACATTCAGTACTTC. Protein product: CASSKGLAGEIAKNIQYF.

The rearrangement uses TRBV6-1 and TRBJ1-1; D may be TRBD1 (6 bases). Trimming shortened V by 3 bases and J by 1 base, and 15 bases separated the two germline ends. CDR1 and CDR2 from the germline V gene are MNHNS and SASEGT. The CDR3 is 16 residues long. The CDR3 nucleotides are TGTGCCAGCAGTGATCCCGGGACACGGGCGAACACTGAAGCTTTCTTT. This encodes CASSDPGTRANTEAFF.

V usage is TRBV18 and J usage is TRBJ2-1; 8 nucleotides align to TRBD2. There are 16 residues in the CDR3. V was pared by 1 base and J by 11 bases, with 13 bases of the junction left unmatched. The germline V gene has CDR1 KGHSH and CDR2 LQKENI. The CDR3 region is CASSPQGGGHGEQQFF. The CDR3 region has the DNA TGTGCCAGCTCACCACAGGGCGGGGGGCACGGGGAACAGCAGTTCTTC.

CDR3 sequence reads: CAITQKGTGGNSEGYTF. The CDR3 DNA reads as TGTGCCATCACTCAAAAGGGGACAGGGGGAAATAGTGAGGGCTACACCTTC. This rearrangement joins TRBV10-3 to TRBJ1-2; 11 bases agree with TRBD1. The CDR3 covers 17 residues. Germline values: CDR1 ENHRY, CDR2 SYGVKD. V shed 7 bases, J shed 8 bases, and the junction held 18 bases outside the gene matches.